Below are 3 T cell receptor beta chains sequenced from a single sample in a study of post-analysis software for immune sequencing data. General study points: About five TRBV segments were more frequent in patients than controls; TRBV5-6, TRBV5-1 and TRBV20-1 belonged to this group.

Their recognized antigens are unknown. Tagging with unique molecular identifiers was a feature of the TCR beta cDNA libraries. In TCRdb, the PCR reads were re-called with MiXCR into one record per CDR3 protein. The sample yields 820,000 or so distinct CDR3 sequences, around 53% seen once. Material: blood. The source of these receptors is a girl aged 5-17 years with multiple sclerosis.

This clonotype appeared a few times. The chain links TRBV6-6 to TRBJ2-7; D is perhaps TRBD1 (6 bases). The CDR3 has 15 residues. Trimming cost V 6 bases and J 0 bases, with 15 bases left between them. The germline V gene has CDR1 MNHNY and CDR2 SVGAGI (reference sequence). Here the CDR3 DNA reads TGTGCCAGCAGGCCCACAGGGTCTAGCTCCTACGAGCAGTACTTC. It is translated as CASRPTGSSSYEQYF.

This clonotype has more than one count but fewer than ten. The chain is built from TRBV4-1 and TRBJ2-7, with D uncertain. The CDR3 consists of 15 residues. The germline V gene encodes CDR1 MGHRA and CDR2 YSYEKL. The germline V and J ends were trimmed by 2 bases and 3 bases, with 14 bases remaining between them. The CDR3 sequence is CASSQSISADYEQYF. In DNA form, the CDR3 reads TGCGCCAGCAGCCAATCAATCAGCGCGGACTACGAGCAGTACTTC.

J is TRBJ2-3 and V is TRBV7-3; 13 bases are shared with TRBD2. Trimming removed 3 bases from V and 0 bases from J; junction bases left unmatched: 9. CDR3 length: 19 residues. The germline V gene has CDR1 SGHTA and CDR2 FQGTGA. DNA for the CDR3: TGTGCCAGCAGCTTCAAACCGGGACTAGCGGGGCCTAGCACAGATACGCAGTATTTT. This sequence encodes CASSFKPGLAGPSTDTQYF.